These 16 T cell receptor beta chains originate from one sample sequenced in a study of identifying expanded T cells in peripheral blood. Generated by immunoSEQ multiplex PCR, the TCRdb table keeps only in-frame clones and is missing some. This sample yields 100,000 or so clones, of which roughly 85% are seen a single time; 15% to 20% belongs to the top ten. Sequencing input: blood. These receptors all come from a person between 18 and 75 years old in good health.

The J gene is TRBJ2-1, the V gene TRBV19; 16 nucleotides match TRBD2. Germline V gene sequence: CDR1 LNHDA, CDR2 SQIVND (reference sequence). The CDR3 sequence is 18 residues long. After removal of 5 bases from V and 2 bases from J, the junction contained 6 bases not matched to a gene. CDR3 sequence (DNA): TGTGCCAGTAGTCCCCTCGGGACTAGCGGGGGGGCCTACAATGAGCAGTTCTTC. Translation gives CASSPLGTSGGAYNEQFF.

CDR3 sequence: CASTYRQGGTDTQYF. CDR3 bases: TGTGCCAGCACGTATCGACAGGGGGGAACAGATACGCAGTATTTT. The rearrangement joins TRBV7-2 to TRBJ2-3; 9 bases fit TRBD1. Germline CDR1 reads SGHTA; CDR2 reads FQGNSA. J lost 3 bases, V lost 7 bases, and 8 bases had no gene match. This CDR3 contains 15 residues. Combining the CDR3 with reference TRBV7-2 and TRBJ2-3 gives the whole variable domain GAGVSQSPSNKVTEKGKDVELRCDPISGHTALYWYRQSLGQGLEFLIYFQGNSAPDKSGLPSDRFSAERTGGSVSTLTIQRTQQEDSAVYLCASTYRQGGTDTQYFGPGTRLTVL.

The chain joins TRBV27 to TRBJ2-5, with D maybe TRBD1 (6 bases). CDR3 size: 14 residues. The germline CDR1 and CDR2 sequences are MNHEY and SMNVEV (reference sequence). V lost 9 bases and J lost 5, with 19 bases in between. CDR3 sequence (DNA): TGTGCCAGTTCCTCAGGGGAGACCCTGGAGACCCAGTACTTC. It codes for CASSSGETLETQYF.

This clone came up a few times. The V and J genes are TRBV13 and TRBJ1-1; D is possibly TRBD1 (6 bases). Deletions cut 3 bases from V and 10 bases from J, with 15 bases between. Germline CDR1 reads PRHDT; CDR2 reads FYEKMQ (reference sequence). This CDR3 has 13 amino acids. For the CDR3, the DNA is TGTGCCAGCAGCTTGGGCAGGGGAAGAGGAGCTTTCTTT. This translates into CASSLGRGRGAFF.

This clone was detected only once. The chain has TRBV19 and TRBJ2-4; D unclear. The V gene lost 4 bases and the J gene lost 9 bases, with 7 bases spanning the gap. The CDR3 is made up of 11 amino acids. Germline V gene sequence: CDR1 LNHDA, CDR2 SQIVND (reference sequence). The CDR3, as DNA: TGTGCCAGTAGTACAGTTAGCATTCAGTACTTC. This translates into CASSTVSIQYF.

V is TRBV15 and J is TRBJ2-2; perhaps TRBD2 as D (5 bases). Germline values: CDR1 LNHNV, CDR2 YYDKDF (reference sequence). Between the trimmed V and J ends, which lost 1 base and 13 bases, there was a span of 13 bases. This CDR3 contains 13 residues. The CDR3 nucleotides read TGTGCCACCAGCAGAGTGTCCGGGGTCGGGCTGTTTTTT. Translation gives CATSRVSGVGLFF.

The chain carries TRBV18 and TRBJ1-3, with D uncertain. The CDR3 totals 16 residues. Germline values: CDR1 KGHSH, CDR2 LQKENI. Trimming removed 6 bases at V and 0 bases at J, with 15 bases between. CDR3 residues: CASSPTHSSSGNTIYF. As DNA, the CDR3 is TGTGCCAGCTCCCCCACGCATTCGAGCTCTGGAAACACCATATATTTT.

The chain is built from TRBV18 and TRBJ2-7; D remains unclear. Trimming took 0 bases from V and 10 from J, leaving 19 bases between them. CDR3 size: 15 residues. Germline assignment: CDR1 KGHSH and CDR2 LQKENI. CDR3 amino acids: CASSPPQTSPHPQYF. Written as DNA, the CDR3 is TGTGCCAGCTCACCACCCCAAACGAGTCCTCATCCCCAGTACTTC. The full variable domain, with the rest looked up from reference TRBV18 and TRBJ2-7, is NAGVMQNPRHLVRRRGQEARLRCSPMKGHSHVYWYRQLPEEGLKFMVYLQKENIIDESGMPKERFSAEFPKEGPSILRIQQVVRGDSAAYFCASSPPQTSPHPQYFGPGTRLTVT.

This sequence joins TRBV11-3 and TRBJ2-7; D is ambiguous. The CDR3 consists of 13 residues. CDR1 is SGHNT, CDR2 YENEEA, per germline. V lost 1 base, J lost 6 bases, and 10 bases lay in between. The CDR3 reads CASSLVGGIEQYF. The CDR3 DNA is TGTGCCAGCAGCTTAGTTGGCGGCATCGAGCAGTACTTC.

The chain joins TRBV18 to TRBJ2-7, with 11 bases matching TRBD1. In germline, CDR1 is KGHSH, CDR2 LQKENI. V lost 3 bases and J lost 5; bases outside the gene matches: 6. This CDR3 region has 15 residues. The CDR3 spells CASSPYRDRGDEQYF. The DNA of the CDR3 is TGTGCCAGCTCACCCTACCGGGACAGGGGGGACGAGCAGTACTTC.

This clone appeared a single time. The rearrangement links TRBV7-8 to TRBJ1-5, with D tentatively TRBD1 (5 bases). The CDR3 has 14 residues. The V end lost 5 bases, the J end lost 7 bases, and 15 bases lay between the germline ends. The germline CDR1 and CDR2 sequences are SGHVS and FQNEAQ. CDR3 residues: CASSPRGGGQPQHF. The CDR3 bases are TGTGCCAGCAGCCCGCGGGGCGGTGGACAGCCCCAGCATTTT.

V usage is TRBV2 and J usage is TRBJ2-3; no definite D call. The CDR3 covers 10 residues. Germline loops: CDR1 SNHLY, CDR2 FYNNEI. V was clipped by 7 bases and J by 7 bases, with 6 bases between them. Here the CDR3 reads CASKANTQYF. As DNA, the CDR3 is TGTGCCAGCAAGGCCAATACGCAGTATTTT.

The chain carries TRBV4-3 and TRBJ2-3; D remains ambiguous. V gave up 0 bases and J gave up 2 bases, with 9 bases separating them. The CDR3 runs 15 residues. Germline V gene lookup returns CDR1 LGHNA and CDR2 YSLEER. The CDR3 protein is CASSQDTVPTDTQYF. The CDR3 coding sequence is TGCGCCAGCAGCCAAGATACAGTCCCCACAGATACGCAGTATTTT.

The genes are TRBV5-6 and TRBJ1-5; D is perhaps TRBD1 (5 bases). The V gene's germline CDR1 is SGHDT and CDR2 YYEEEE. Trimming shortened V by 4 bases and J by 6 bases, and 11 bases separated the two germline ends. The CDR3 is made up of 13 amino acids. The CDR3 loop is CASSQGTGQPQHF. CDR3 in DNA: TGTGCCAGCAGCCAGGGAACGGGTCAGCCCCAGCATTTT. The entire variable domain, with the rest obtained from reference TRBV5-6 and TRBJ1-5, is as follows: DAGVTQSPTHLIKTRGQQVTLRCSPKSGHDTVSWYQQALGQGPQFIFQYYEEEERQRGNFPDRFSGHQFPNYSSELNVNALLLGDSALYLCASSQGTGQPQHFGDGTRLSIL.

Worth noting for this clone: Since a much larger clone is just one base distant, this may be a read error. The chain carries TRBV6-1 and TRBJ1-5, with D perhaps matching TRBD1 (6 bases). From germline, CDR1 is MNHNS and CDR2 SASEGT. There are 16 residues in the CDR3. CDR3 in DNA: TGTGCCAGCAATGAAGAAGGGGGGTCCGGCAATCAGCCCCAGCATTTT. Translation gives CASNEEGGSGNQPQHF.

This rearrangement joins TRBV7-2 to TRBJ1-6, with D perhaps matching TRBD1 (5 bases). Deletions cut 5 bases from V and 6 bases from J, with 14 bases between. CDR1 and CDR2 from the germline V gene are SGHTA and FQGNSA. The CDR3 sequence is 15 residues long. The CDR3 sequence is CASSNRDARNSPLHF. The CDR3 DNA sequence: TGTGCCAGCAGCAACCGGGACGCCCGTAATTCACCCCTCCACTTT.